One sample yielded the 2 T cell receptor beta chains listed below, sequenced in a study of cytomegalovirus exposure and HLA in healthy donors. Researchers ran the PCR with 60 Vbeta and 13 Jbeta primers. Libraries were prepared by immunoSEQ multiplex PCR; TCRdb keeps only in-frame clonotypes and omits some of them. The sample lists 140,000 to 150,000 clones, over 55% occurring once. Sequenced material: PBMCs. These receptors all stem from a middle-aged man in good health and CMV-seronegative.

The chain employs TRBV4-1 and TRBJ2-6, with TRBD1 identical over 8 bases. Germline values: CDR1 MGHRA, CDR2 YSYEKL. This CDR3 region has 16 residues. J lost 0 bases, V lost 10 bases, and 8 bases had no gene match. CDR3 DNA: TGCGCCACTGGGCAGGGGGCCTCCTCTGGGGCCAACGTCCTGACTTTC. It codes for CATGQGASSGANVLTF.

The chain carries TRBV7-2 and TRBJ2-1, with a possible D match to TRBD2 (6 bases). Germline CDR1 is SGHTA and CDR2 is FQGNSA. The CDR3 covers 14 residues. The V end was cut by 9 bases, the J end by 7 bases, with 19 bases between. In DNA form, the CDR3 reads TGTGCCAGTCAACCGGGACTCCAAGCGAATGAGCAGTTCTTC. Translated, it gives CASQPGLQANEQFF.